The 20 T cell receptor beta chains given below trace back to one sample, sequenced in a study of blood T cells in healthy people across ages. It was with a sample-barcoded 5' primer and a J-beta primer mix that a second PCR of roughly 7 to 11 cycles was run. TCRdb recomputed calls from the 5' RACE reads with MiXCR, one row per CDR3 protein. The sample records about 970,000 distinct CDR3 sequences, 51% being singletons. Sequencing was done on a sample of blood. The source of these receptors is a woman in her sixties in good health.

This clonotype was observed many times. The chain combines TRBV28 with TRBJ2-7; no definite D call. Looked up from germline, CDR1 is MDHEN and CDR2 is SYDVKM. V lost 3 bases, J lost 3 bases, and 9 bases lay in between. The CDR3 runs 13 residues. The CDR3 sequence: CASSLGIHYEQYF. Written as DNA, the CDR3 is TGTGCCAGCAGTTTGGGCATTCACTACGAGCAGTACTTC.

This chain links TRBV4-3 with TRBJ2-1, with 7 bases lining up with TRBD2. This CDR3 region has 15 residues. Losses at the gene ends were 1 base for V and 8 bases for J; bases not matched to a gene: 8. Per the germline V gene, CDR1 is LGHNA and CDR2 is YSLEER. The CDR3 region is CASSQGSGSGDEQFF. CDR3 coding DNA: TGCGCCAGCAGCCAAGGAAGCGGAAGCGGGGATGAGCAGTTCTTC.

The gene calls are TRBV12-3 or TRBV12-4 and TRBJ2-4, with D possibly TRBD2 on 6 matching bases. This CDR3 is built from 13 residues. The ends were cut back, 4 bases at V and 7 bases at J, with 11 bases in the middle. The CDR3 reads CASSSPRENIQYF. For the CDR3, the DNA is TGTGCCAGCAGTTCCCCCCGGGAGAACATTCAGTACTTC.

The chain uses TRBV6-5 and TRBJ2-5, with 13 bases that match TRBD2. The germline CDR1 and CDR2 sequences are MNHEY and SVGAGI. The CDR3 consists of 15 residues. V lost 4 bases and J lost 7; bases outside the gene matches: 6. CDR3 coding DNA: TGTGCCAGCAGTTCTACTAGCGGGAGGGGAAGGACCCAGTACTTC. Its translation is CASSSTSGRGRTQYF.

In this sample, this clonotype turned up a few times. The chain recombines TRBV7-6 with TRBJ2-5; D not resolved. Trimming took 6 bases from V and 4 from J, leaving 15 bases between them. CDR3 length equals 14 residues. The V gene's germline CDR1 is SGHVS and CDR2 FNYEAQ. This CDR3 reads CASSPDSVRETQYF. CDR3 nucleotide sequence: TGTGCCAGCAGTCCAGACTCAGTGAGAGAGACCCAGTACTTC.

The V and J genes are TRBV7-2 and TRBJ2-7, with 10 bases aligning to TRBD2. This CDR3 is 15 amino acids long. From germline, CDR1 is SGHTA and CDR2 FQGNSA. Trimming cost V 5 bases and J 6 bases; bases outside gene matches: 10. The DNA for the CDR3 is TGTGCCAGCAGCACCGCCGGGACTAGCGCCCTCGAGCAGTACTTC. The encoded protein is CASSTAGTSALEQYF.

The chain recombines TRBV20-1 with TRBJ1-4; 7 nucleotides align to TRBD1. The ends lost 1 base at V and 12 bases at J; junction bases unmatched: 8. CDR3 length: 13 amino acids. Germline V gene lookup returns CDR1 DFQATT and CDR2 SNEGSKA (reference sequence). The CDR3 region has the DNA TGCAGTGCTAGAGCCCCGACAGGGAGGCAACTGTTTTTT. It encodes CSARAPTGRQLFF.

The chain employs TRBV7-2 and TRBJ2-5; 10 nucleotides agree with TRBD2. This CDR3 has 16 residues. Germline V lookup: CDR1 SGHTA, CDR2 FQGNSA. Losses at the gene ends were 1 base for V and 4 bases for J; bases not matched to a gene: 6. The CDR3 region has the DNA TGTGCCAGCAGCTTAGGGGGCCTAGCGGGAGTAGAGACCCAGTACTTC. This gives the protein CASSLGGLAGVETQYF.

This clonotype was counted between two and nine times. The chain is built from TRBV3-1 and TRBJ1-1; D remains ambiguous. The CDR3 length is 15 residues. Looked up from germline, CDR1 is LGHDT and CDR2 is YNNKEL (reference sequence). V shed 4 bases and J shed 1 base, with 13 bases lying between them. The CDR3 here is CASSPGLFSNTEAFF. The CDR3 nucleotides read TGTGCCAGCAGCCCGGGTCTTTTTTCGAACACTGAAGCTTTCTTT.

The sample holds one count of this clonotype. V usage is TRBV18 and J usage is TRBJ2-3, with 12 positions matching TRBD2. V dropped 3 bases and J dropped 6; count of bases not matched to a gene: 10. Germline V gene lookup returns CDR1 KGHSH and CDR2 LQKENI. This CDR3 spans 17 amino acids. This CDR3 is CASSPGLAGTRVDTQYF. The DNA of the CDR3 is TGTGCCAGCTCACCTGGACTAGCGGGAACTCGTGTGGATACGCAGTATTTT. The full variable domain, with the rest looked up from reference TRBV18 and TRBJ2-3, is NAGVMQNPRHLVRRRGQEARLRCSPMKGHSHVYWYRQLPEEGLKFMVYLQKENIIDESGMPKERFSAEFPKEGPSILRIQQVVRGDSAAYFCASSPGLAGTRVDTQYFGPGTRLTVL.

A single count supports this clonotype. The CDR3 reads CASSHGRATYNEQFF. Written as DNA, the CDR3 is TGCGCCAGCAGCCACGGCCGAGCGACCTACAATGAGCAGTTCTTC. J is TRBJ2-1 and V is TRBV4-1; D unclear. Germline values: CDR1 MGHRA, CDR2 YSYEKL. V was clipped by 3 bases and J by 2 bases, with 11 bases between them. The CDR3 contains 15 residues.

In this sample, this clonotype turned up a few times. Here the CDR3 reads CSVEGSGYTQYF. The DNA for the CDR3 is TGCAGCGTTGAGGGGTCGGGTTATACGCAGTATTTT. The gene calls are TRBV29-1 and TRBJ2-3; no clear D gene. V was pared by 3 bases and J by 7 bases, with 11 bases between. The CDR3 has 12 amino acids. Germline V gene lookup returns CDR1 SQVTM and CDR2 ANQGSEA.

The rearrangement joins TRBV18 to TRBJ1-5; 9 nucleotides match TRBD1. The length of the CDR3 is 11 residues. Looked up from germline, CDR1 is KGHSH and CDR2 is LQKENI. V shed 4 bases and J 15 bases; nucleotides not matched to a gene: 4. The CDR3 sequence is CASSQGQGWHF. In nucleotides, the CDR3 is TGTGCCAGCTCACAGGGACAGGGCTGGCATTTT. The full variable domain, rest sourced from reference TRBV18 and TRBJ1-5, is NAGVMQNPRHLVRRRGQEARLRCSPMKGHSHVYWYRQLPEEGLKFMVYLQKENIIDESGMPKERFSAEFPKEGPSILRIQQVVRGDSAAYFCASSQGQGWHFGDGTRLSIL.

A few counts support this clonotype. CDR3 nucleotides: TGTGCCATCAGTGAACCCTCCTACGAGCAGTACTTC. This encodes CAISEPSYEQYF. The rearrangement joins TRBV10-3 to TRBJ2-7, with unresolved D. This CDR3 contains 12 residues. Germline V gives CDR1 ENHRY, CDR2 SYGVKD. V was shortened by 3 bases and J by 0 bases, with 3 bases between the two germline ends.

This clonotype has just a few counts. The CDR3 sequence is CASKPASGANVLTF. CDR3 bases: TGTGCCAGCAAACCCGCGTCTGGGGCCAACGTCCTGACTTTC. The J gene is TRBJ2-6, the V gene TRBV6-2 or TRBV6-3, with D uncertain. The germline V gene encodes CDR1 MNHEY and CDR2 SVGEGT. With 7 bases removed from V and 1 base from J, the gap between germline ends came to 8 bases. This CDR3 contains 14 residues.

This clonotype was observed a handful of times. This chain connects TRBV28 to TRBJ2-7; perhaps TRBD1 as D (6 bases). From germline, CDR1 is MDHEN and CDR2 SYDVKM. This CDR3 has 13 residues. Trimming pared 11 bases from V and 2 bases from J, leaving 16 bases between. CDR3: CAASRQAPYEQYF. The CDR3 DNA sequence: TGTGCCGCATCCCGACAGGCTCCCTACGAGCAGTACTTC.

This clonotype was detected a few times. This chain links TRBV7-2 with TRBJ2-1; 8 positions match TRBD1. Germline CDR1 SGHTA, CDR2 FQGNSA. The CDR3 has 14 amino acids. Unmatched junction bases numbered 1, after V lost 1 base and J lost 5 bases. The CDR3 DNA reads as TGTGCCAGCAGCTTAGAACAGGGGGACAATGAGCAGTTCTTC. It encodes CASSLEQGDNEQFF.

This clonotype was seen a few times. This chain uses TRBV4-2 with TRBJ2-5, with 13 bases matching TRBD2. V lost 6 bases and J lost 6; bases outside the gene matches: 16. The germline gives CDR1 LGHNA, CDR2 YNFKEQ. The CDR3 extends over 18 amino acids. The CDR3 loop reads CASSHPGTSGKVTKTQYF. The CDR3 nucleotides are TGTGCCAGCAGTCATCCCGGGACTAGCGGGAAAGTAACTAAGACCCAGTACTTC.

This chain connects TRBV20-1 to TRBJ2-1, with D perhaps TRBD1 (5 bases). V lost 5 bases, J lost 2 bases, and 13 bases lay in between. The CDR3 is 14 amino acids. CDR1 is DFQATT and CDR2 is SNEGSKA in the germline V gene (reference sequence). This chain's CDR3 is CSALVVRAYNEQFF. The CDR3 region has the DNA TGCAGTGCTCTCGTGGTCAGGGCCTACAATGAGCAGTTCTTC.

This clonotype occurred a few times. The chain links TRBV29-1 to TRBJ1-2; tentative D call: TRBD1 (6 bases). There are 12 residues in the CDR3. Trimming took 6 bases from V and 5 from J, leaving 13 bases between them. The germline CDR1 and CDR2 sequences are SQVTM and ANQGSEA. The CDR3 is CSVIRGWYGYTF. CDR3 in DNA: TGCAGCGTCATCAGGGGTTGGTATGGCTACACCTTC.